The 5 T cell receptor beta chains below come from one sample, sequenced in a study of blood T cell repertoires in COVID-19. TCRdb's table, derived via immunoSEQ multiplex PCR, lists solely in-frame clones and lacks some. Here the sample spans about 250,000 clones, 89% being singletons. Material: peripheral blood. These TCRs come from a woman between 40 and 55 years old who had recovered from COVID-19.

This chain uses TRBV27 with TRBJ2-7, with TRBD2 matching over 8 bases. The CDR3 contains 15 residues. CDR1 is MNHEY and CDR2 is SMNVEV in the germline V gene (reference sequence). V shed 5 bases, J shed 2 bases, and the junction held 8 bases outside the gene matches. The CDR3 nucleotides are TGTGCCAGCAGTCGGCGCCCGGGACTAGCCTACGAGCAGTACTTC. It encodes CASSRRPGLAYEQYF.

This clone has a single count. This chain links TRBV5-6 with TRBJ2-5; 10 bases line up with TRBD1. The CDR3 contains 14 residues. Unmatched junction bases numbered 5, after V lost 4 bases and J lost 5 bases. The V gene's germline CDR1 is SGHDT and CDR2 YYEEEE. CDR3 bases: TGTGCCAGCAGCCGGACAGGGGGTGGGGAGACCCAGTACTTC. Protein sequence: CASSRTGGGETQYF.

This chain uses TRBV30 with TRBJ2-5, with D possibly matching TRBD1 (5 bases). The CDR3 sequence is 14 residues long. Trimming pared 3 bases from V and 1 base from J, leaving 12 bases between. The germline V gene has CDR1 GTSNPN and CDR2 SVGIG (reference sequence). The CDR3 region is CAWRGHLAQETQYF. As DNA, the CDR3 is TGTGCCTGGAGAGGACACCTTGCCCAAGAGACCCAGTACTTC.

The chain couples TRBV14 to TRBJ2-7; 10 bases agree with TRBD2. Germline V gives CDR1 SGHDN, CDR2 FVKESK. There are 14 residues in the CDR3. V was pared by 0 bases and J by 7 bases, with 3 bases of the junction left unmatched. The CDR3 region has the DNA TGTGCCAGCAGCCAAGATAGCGGGAGGTTTGAGCAGTACTTC. This gives the protein CASSQDSGRFEQYF.

V gene TRBV27 combines with J gene TRBJ2-2; 7 bases align to TRBD2. Germline trimming cut 6 bases from V and 1 base from J; bases unmatched to any gene: 5. Germline-derived CDR1 and CDR2 are MNHEY and SMNVEV (reference sequence). The CDR3 covers 15 residues. CDR3 coding DNA: TGTGCCAGCAGGTGGGGGGGGGAGAACACCGGGGAGCTGTTTTTT. Its protein product is CASRWGGENTGELFF.